This T cell receptor (beta chain) appears in the sequencing data of a study of CD8+ T cells in alopecia areata. The table lists this clone with a few counts. The CDR3 is 14 residues long. Germline CDR1 reads SGDLS; CDR2 reads YYNGEE. Deletions cut 0 bases from V and 9 bases from J, with 12 bases between. Treatment in this sample: oral pan-JAK inhibitor, 5-10 mg twice daily. It was from alopecia areata patients that lesional scalp punch biopsies and peripheral blood were collected. Following RNA extraction, reverse transcription yielded cDNA that acted as the sequencing template. Libraries were prepared by immunoSEQ multiplex PCR; TCRdb keeps only in-frame clonotypes and omits some of them. This sample yields fewer than 250,000 clones, of which roughly three fifths are seen a single time; 1.3% belongs to the top ten.

The sequence was obtained from a human donor with alopecia areata. The J gene is TRBJ2-2, the V gene TRBV9; weak D call: TRBD2 (5 bases). The starting material was CD4+ T cells sorted from blood, obtained at roughly week 49, from a patient treated with tofacitinib. The CDR3 protein is CASSVAGNDRELFF. In DNA form, the CDR3 reads TGTGCCAGCAGCGTAGCGGGGAATGACCGGGAGCTGTTTTTT.